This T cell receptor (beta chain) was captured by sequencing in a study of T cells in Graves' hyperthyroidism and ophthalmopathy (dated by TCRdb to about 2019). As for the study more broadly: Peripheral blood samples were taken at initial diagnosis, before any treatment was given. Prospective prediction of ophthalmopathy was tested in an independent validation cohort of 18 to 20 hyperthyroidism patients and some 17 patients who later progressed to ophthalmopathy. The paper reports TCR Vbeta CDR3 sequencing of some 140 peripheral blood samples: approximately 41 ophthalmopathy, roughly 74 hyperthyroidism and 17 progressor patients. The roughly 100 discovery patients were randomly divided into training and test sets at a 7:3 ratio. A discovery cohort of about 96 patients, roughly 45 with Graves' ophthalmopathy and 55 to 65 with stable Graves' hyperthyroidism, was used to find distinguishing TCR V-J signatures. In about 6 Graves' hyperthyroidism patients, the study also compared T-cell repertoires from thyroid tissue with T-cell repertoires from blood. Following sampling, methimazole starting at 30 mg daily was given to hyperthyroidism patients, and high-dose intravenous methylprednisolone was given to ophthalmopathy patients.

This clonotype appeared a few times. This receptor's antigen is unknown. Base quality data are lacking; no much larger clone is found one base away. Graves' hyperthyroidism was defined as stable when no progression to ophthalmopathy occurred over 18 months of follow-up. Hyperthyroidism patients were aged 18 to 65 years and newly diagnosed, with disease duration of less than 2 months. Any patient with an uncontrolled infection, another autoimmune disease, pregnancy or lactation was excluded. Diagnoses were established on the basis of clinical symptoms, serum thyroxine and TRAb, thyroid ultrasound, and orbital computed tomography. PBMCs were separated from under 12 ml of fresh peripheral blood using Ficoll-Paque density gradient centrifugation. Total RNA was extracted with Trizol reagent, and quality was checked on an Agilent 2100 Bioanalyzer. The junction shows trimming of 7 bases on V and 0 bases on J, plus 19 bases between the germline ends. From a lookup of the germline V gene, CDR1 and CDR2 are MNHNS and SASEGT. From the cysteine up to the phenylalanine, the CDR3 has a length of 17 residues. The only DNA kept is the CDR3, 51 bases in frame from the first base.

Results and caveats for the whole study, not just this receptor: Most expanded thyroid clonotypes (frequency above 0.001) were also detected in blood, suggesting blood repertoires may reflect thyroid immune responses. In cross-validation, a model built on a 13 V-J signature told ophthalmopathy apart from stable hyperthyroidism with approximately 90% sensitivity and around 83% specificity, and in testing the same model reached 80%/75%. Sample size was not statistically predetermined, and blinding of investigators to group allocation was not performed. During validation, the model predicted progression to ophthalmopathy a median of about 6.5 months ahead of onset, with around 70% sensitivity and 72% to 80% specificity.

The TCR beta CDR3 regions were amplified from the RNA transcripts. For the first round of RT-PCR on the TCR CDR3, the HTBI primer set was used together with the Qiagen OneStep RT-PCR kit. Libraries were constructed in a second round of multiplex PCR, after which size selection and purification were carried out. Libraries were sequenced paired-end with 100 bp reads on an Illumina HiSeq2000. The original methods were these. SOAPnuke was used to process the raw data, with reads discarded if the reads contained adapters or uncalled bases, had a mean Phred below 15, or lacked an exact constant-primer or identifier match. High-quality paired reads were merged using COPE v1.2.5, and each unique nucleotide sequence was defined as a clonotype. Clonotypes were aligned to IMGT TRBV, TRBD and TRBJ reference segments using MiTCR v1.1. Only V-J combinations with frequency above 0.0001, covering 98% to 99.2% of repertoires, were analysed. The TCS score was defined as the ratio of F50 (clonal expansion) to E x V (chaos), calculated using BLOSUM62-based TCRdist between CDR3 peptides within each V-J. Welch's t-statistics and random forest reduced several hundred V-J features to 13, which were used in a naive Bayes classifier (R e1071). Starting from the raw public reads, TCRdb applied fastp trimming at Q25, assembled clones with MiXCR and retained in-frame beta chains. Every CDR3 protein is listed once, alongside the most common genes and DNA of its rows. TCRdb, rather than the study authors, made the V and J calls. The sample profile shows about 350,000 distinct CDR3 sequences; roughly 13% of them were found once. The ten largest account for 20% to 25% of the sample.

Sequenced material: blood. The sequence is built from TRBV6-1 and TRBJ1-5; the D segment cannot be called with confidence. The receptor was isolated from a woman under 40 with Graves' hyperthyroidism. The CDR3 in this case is CASIISRDTYSNQPQHF. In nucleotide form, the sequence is TGTGCCAGCATAATAAGTAGAGACACGTATAGCAATCAGCCCCAGCATTTT.